The clone carrying this T cell receptor beta chain was detected only once. Antigen unknown. The sample comes from a study of shared clonotypes between healthy human individuals. Study-wide results and limits: Larger estimated richness was generally seen in naive subsets than in memory subsets.

This CDR3 is built from 15 residues. Trimming shortened V by 0 bases and J by 1 base, and 10 bases separated the two germline ends. Germline V gene lookup returns CDR1 SGHRS and CDR2 YFSETQ. The study drew its donors from healthy HIV-negative adults without recent acute infections or vaccinations. Original processing notes: ImmunoSEQ supplied junction-only sequences lacking quality scores, so filtering was different. This table comes from immunoSEQ multiplex PCR, and its TCRdb copy is limited to in-frame clones, with some not included. V, J and clone size derive from that table, while D and trimming were established from the DNA sequence. The table shows 2,500,000 or so clones, with around nine tenths occurring only once.

The source is a man aged 18 to 30 in good health. The chain combines TRBV5-1 with TRBJ1-2; a weak D match, TRBD1 (5 bases). Sequencing input: naive CD4+ T cells sorted from blood. Subset specified: CD45RA+ positively selected. CDR3 bases: TGCGCCAGCAGCTTGGGTCAGGGCCTTAACTATGGCTACACCTTC. Its protein product is CASSLGQGLNYGYTF.